The T cell receptor beta chain described here comes from a study of blood T cell repertoires in COVID-19. Whole-study context: Researchers got acute and convalescent COVID-19 samples from the United States, Italy and Spain. PBMCs, B-cell-depleted T cells, or T cells provided the cDNA or gDNA that made up the material.

The CDR3 is 13 amino acids. Trimming took off 3 bases at V and 4 bases at J, with 9 bases between the two ends. Germline assignment: CDR1 SGHTA and CDR2 FQGTGA. In the source study's methods: Estimation of nucleated cell counts relied on the amplification of reference gene primers. Clones were sequenced by immunoSEQ multiplex PCR, and TCRdb holds only the in-frame ones, with some missing. The DNA was the basis for D and trimming; V, J and clone size are from that table. The sample lists hundreds of thousands of clones, 87% occurring once. The source material was peripheral blood. This chain uses TRBV7-3 with TRBJ1-2; a possible D gene is TRBD1 (6 bases). This sequence originates from a woman between 50 and 59 years old with COVID-19, enrolled during active disease. The CDR3: CASSFQGTYGYTF. CDR3 nucleotide sequence: TGTGCCAGCAGCTTTCAGGGGACCTATGGCTACACCTTC.